The entry below describes one T cell receptor beta chain. Antigen unknown. The donors gave bone marrow, and they were healthy. The data were obtained in a study of cytomegalovirus exposure and HLA in healthy donors. General study results and limits: In vitro assays verified that three CMV-associated chains recognized CMV antigens specifically. Looking again later, the authors saw that most CMV-associated TCR beta chains seemed HLA-restricted.

V lost 1 base and J 8 bases, leaving 19 bases between the germline ends. The CDR3 sequence is 16 residues long. The V gene's germline CDR1 is SGHRS and CDR2 YFSETQ. PCR involved 60 Vbeta and 13 Jbeta primers. Profiled with immunoSEQ multiplex PCR; TCRdb holds only in-frame clones, not every one. Of approximately 270,000 clones in the sample, 75% to 85% were seen once. The chain joins TRBV5-1 to TRBJ2-1; D ambiguous. Material for sequencing was PBMCs. The receptor comes from a girl aged 2-10 years in good health and CMV-seronegative. The CDR3 loop reads CASSLLGIVSFDEQFF. CDR3 coding DNA: TGCGCCAGCAGCTTGCTAGGTATCGTGAGTTTCGATGAGCAGTTCTTC.